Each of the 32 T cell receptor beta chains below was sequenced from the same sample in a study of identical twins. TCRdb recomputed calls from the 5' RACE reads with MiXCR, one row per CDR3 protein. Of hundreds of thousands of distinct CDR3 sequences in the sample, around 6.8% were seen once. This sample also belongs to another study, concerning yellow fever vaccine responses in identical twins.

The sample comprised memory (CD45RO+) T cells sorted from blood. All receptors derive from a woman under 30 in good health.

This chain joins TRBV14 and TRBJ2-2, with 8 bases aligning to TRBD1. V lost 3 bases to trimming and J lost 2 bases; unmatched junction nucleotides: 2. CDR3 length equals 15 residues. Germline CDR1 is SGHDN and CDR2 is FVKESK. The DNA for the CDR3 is TGTGCCAGCAGCCAGGGACAGGTTAACACCGGGGAGCTGTTTTTT. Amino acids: CASSQGQVNTGELFF.

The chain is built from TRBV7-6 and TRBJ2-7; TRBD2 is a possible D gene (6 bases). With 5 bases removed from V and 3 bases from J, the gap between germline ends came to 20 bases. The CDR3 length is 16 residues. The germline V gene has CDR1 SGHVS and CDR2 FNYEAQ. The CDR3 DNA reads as TGTGCCAGCAGCCTGGGGGTGGCGGGACTTAACTACGAGCAGTACTTC. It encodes CASSLGVAGLNYEQYF.

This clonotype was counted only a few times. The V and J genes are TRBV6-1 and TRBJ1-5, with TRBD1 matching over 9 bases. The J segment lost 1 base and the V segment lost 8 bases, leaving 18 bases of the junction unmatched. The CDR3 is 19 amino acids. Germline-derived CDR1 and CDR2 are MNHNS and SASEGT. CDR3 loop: CASAVGDRVFAISNQPQHF. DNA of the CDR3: TGTGCCAGCGCGGTTGGGGACAGGGTTTTTGCCATCAGCAATCAGCCCCAGCATTTT.

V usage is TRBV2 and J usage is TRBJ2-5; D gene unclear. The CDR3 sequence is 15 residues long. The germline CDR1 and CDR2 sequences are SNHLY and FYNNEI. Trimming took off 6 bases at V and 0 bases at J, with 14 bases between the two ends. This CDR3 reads CASRSRALYQETQYF. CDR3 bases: TGTGCCAGCAGAAGCCGAGCCTTGTACCAAGAGACCCAGTACTTC.

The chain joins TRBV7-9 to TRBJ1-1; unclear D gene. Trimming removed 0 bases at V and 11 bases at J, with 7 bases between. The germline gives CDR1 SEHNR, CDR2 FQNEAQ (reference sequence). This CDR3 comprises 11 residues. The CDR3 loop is CASSLAKEAFF. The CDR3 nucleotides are TGTGCCAGCAGCTTAGCGAAGGAGGCTTTCTTT.

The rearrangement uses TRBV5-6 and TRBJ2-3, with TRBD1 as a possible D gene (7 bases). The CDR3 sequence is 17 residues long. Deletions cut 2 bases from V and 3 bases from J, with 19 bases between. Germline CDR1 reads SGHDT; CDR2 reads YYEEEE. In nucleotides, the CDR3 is TGTGCCAGCAGCTTTCGGTCAGGGGGAGGTGGAACAGATACGCAGTATTTT. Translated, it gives CASSFRSGGGGTDTQYF.

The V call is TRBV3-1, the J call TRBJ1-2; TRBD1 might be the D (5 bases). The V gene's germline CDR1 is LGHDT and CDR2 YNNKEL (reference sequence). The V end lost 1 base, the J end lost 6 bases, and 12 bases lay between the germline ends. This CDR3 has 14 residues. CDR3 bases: TGTGCCAGCAGCCAAGGGGTAGGGACTCATGGCTACACCTTC. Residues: CASSQGVGTHGYTF.

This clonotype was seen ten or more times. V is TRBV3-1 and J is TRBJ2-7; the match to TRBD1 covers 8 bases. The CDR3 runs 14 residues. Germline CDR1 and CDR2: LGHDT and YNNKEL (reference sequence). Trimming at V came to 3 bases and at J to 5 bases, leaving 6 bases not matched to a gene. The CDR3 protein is CASSQSQGVDEQYF. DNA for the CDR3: TGTGCCAGCAGCCAGTCACAGGGGGTGGACGAGCAGTACTTC.

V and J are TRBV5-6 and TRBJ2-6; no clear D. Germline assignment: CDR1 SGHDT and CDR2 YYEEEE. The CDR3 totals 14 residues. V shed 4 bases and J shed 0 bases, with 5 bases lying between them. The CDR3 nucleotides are TGTGCCAGCAGCCTCATCTCTGGGGCCAACGTCCTGACTTTC. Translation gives CASSLISGANVLTF.

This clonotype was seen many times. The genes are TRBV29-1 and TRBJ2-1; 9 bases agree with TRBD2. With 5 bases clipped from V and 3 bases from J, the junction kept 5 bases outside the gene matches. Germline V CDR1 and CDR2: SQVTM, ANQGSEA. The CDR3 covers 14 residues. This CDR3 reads CSVSRTSDYNEQFF. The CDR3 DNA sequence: TGCAGCGTTTCCCGGACTAGCGACTACAATGAGCAGTTCTTC.

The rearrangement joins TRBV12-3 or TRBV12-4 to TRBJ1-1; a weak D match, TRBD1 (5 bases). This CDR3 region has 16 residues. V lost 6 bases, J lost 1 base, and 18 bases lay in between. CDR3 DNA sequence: TGTGCCAGCAGCTACAGGCTAACCGGAGGGAACACTGAAGCTTTCTTT. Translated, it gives CASSYRLTGGNTEAFF.

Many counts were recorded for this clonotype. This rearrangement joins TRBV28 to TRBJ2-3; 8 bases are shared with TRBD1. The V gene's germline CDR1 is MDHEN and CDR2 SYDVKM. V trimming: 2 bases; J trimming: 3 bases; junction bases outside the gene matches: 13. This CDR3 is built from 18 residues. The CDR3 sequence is CASSLAPTGGRLTDTQYF. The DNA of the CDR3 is TGTGCCAGCAGTTTAGCCCCTACAGGGGGTAGGTTGACAGATACGCAGTATTTT.

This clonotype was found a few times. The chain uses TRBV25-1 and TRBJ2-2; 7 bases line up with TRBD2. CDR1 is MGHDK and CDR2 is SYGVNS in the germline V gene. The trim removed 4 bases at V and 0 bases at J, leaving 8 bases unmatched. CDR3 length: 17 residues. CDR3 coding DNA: TGTGCCAGCAGTGTGTCCGAGCGGGGAGCGAACACCGGGGAGCTGTTTTTT. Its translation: CASSVSERGANTGELFF.

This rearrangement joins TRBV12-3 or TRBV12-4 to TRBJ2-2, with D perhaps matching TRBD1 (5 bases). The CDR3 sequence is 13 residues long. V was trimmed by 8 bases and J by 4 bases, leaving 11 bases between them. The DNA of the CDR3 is TGTGCCAGCGGTCTCCAGGGCACCGGGGAGCTGTTTTTT. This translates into CASGLQGTGELFF.

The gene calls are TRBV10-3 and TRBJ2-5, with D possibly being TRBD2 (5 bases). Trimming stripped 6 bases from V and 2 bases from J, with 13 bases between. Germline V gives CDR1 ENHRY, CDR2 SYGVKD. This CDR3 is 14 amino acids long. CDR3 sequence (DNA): TGTGCCATCAGCGAGCCCGGGGAACAAGAGACCCAGTACTTC. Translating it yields CAISEPGEQETQYF.

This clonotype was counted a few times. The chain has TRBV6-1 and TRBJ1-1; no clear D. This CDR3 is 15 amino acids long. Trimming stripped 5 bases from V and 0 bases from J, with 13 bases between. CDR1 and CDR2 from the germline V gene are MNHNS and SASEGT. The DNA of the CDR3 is TGTGCCAGCAGTCCTCCGGGTCGGCTGAACACTGAAGCTTTCTTT. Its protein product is CASSPPGRLNTEAFF.

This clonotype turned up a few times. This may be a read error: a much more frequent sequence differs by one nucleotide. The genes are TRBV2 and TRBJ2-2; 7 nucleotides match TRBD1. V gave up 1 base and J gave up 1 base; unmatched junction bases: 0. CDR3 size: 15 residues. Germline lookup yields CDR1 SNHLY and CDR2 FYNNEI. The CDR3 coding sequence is TGTGCCAGCAGTGAAGGGACAGGGAACACCGGGGAGCTGTTTTTT. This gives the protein CASSEGTGNTGELFF. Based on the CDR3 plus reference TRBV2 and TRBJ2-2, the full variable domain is EPEVTQTPSHQVTQMGQEVILRCVPISNHLYFYWYRQILGQKVEFLVSFYNNEISEKSEIFDDQFSVERPDGSNFTLKIRSTKLEDSAMYFCASSEGTGNTGELFFGEGSRLTVL.

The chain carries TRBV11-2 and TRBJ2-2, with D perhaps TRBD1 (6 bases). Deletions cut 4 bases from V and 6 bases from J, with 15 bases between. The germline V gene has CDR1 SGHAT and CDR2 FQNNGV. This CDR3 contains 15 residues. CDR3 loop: CASSSVGGKAGELFF. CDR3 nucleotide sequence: TGTGCCAGCAGCTCCGTTGGGGGCAAGGCCGGGGAGCTGTTTTTT.

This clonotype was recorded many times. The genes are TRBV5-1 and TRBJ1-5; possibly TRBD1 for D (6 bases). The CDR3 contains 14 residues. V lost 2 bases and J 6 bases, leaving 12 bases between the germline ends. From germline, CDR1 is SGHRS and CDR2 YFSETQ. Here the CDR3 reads CASSFEGEGQPQHF. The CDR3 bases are TGCGCCAGCAGCTTCGAGGGGGAAGGTCAGCCCCAGCATTTT.

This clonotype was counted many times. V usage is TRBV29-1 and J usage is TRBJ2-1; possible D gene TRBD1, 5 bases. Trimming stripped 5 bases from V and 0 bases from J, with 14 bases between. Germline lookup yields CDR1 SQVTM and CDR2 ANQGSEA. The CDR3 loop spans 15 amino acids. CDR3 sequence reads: CSVKSDRSSYNEQFF. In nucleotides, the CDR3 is TGCAGCGTTAAATCCGACAGAAGCTCCTACAATGAGCAGTTCTTC.

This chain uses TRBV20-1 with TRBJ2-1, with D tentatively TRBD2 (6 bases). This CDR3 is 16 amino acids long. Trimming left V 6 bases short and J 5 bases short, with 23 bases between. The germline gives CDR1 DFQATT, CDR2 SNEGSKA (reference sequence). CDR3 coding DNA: TGCAGTGCCCACGGCGGCGGAGGGGCCATAAACAATGAGCAGTTCTTC. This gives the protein CSAHGGGGAINNEQFF.

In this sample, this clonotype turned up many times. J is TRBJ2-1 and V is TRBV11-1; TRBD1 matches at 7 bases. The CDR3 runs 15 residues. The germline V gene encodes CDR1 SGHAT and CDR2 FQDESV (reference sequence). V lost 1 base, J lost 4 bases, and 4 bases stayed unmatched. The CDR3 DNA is TGTGCCAGCAGCTTAGACAGGGGAAAGTACAATGAGCAGTTCTTC. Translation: CASSLDRGKYNEQFF.

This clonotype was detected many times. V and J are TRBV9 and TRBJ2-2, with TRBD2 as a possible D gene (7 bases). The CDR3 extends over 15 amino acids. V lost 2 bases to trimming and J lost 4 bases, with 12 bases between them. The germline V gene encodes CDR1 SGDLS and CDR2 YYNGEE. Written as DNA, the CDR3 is TGTGCCAGCAGCGTCTTGGGGGGGCGCACCGGGGAGCTGTTTTTT. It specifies CASSVLGGRTGELFF.

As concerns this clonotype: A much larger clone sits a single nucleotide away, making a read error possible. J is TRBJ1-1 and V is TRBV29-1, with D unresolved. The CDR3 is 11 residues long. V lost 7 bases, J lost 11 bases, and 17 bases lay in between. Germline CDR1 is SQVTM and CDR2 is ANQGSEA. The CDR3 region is CSATAGARAFF. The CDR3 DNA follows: TGCAGCGCCACAGCGGGCGCAAGGGCTTTCTTT.

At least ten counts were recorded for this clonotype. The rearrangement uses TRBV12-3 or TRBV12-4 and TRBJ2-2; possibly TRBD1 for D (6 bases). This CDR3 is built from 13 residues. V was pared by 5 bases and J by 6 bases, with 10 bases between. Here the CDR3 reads CASSITGSGELFF. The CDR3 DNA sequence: TGTGCCAGCAGTATTACAGGGTCCGGGGAGCTGTTTTTT.

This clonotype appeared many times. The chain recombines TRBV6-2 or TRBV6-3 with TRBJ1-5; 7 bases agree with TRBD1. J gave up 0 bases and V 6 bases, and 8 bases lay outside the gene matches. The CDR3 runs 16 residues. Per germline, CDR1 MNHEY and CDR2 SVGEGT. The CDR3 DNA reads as TGTGCCAGCAGAACAGGGGAGGGGTATAGCAATCAGCCCCAGCATTTT. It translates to CASRTGEGYSNQPQHF.

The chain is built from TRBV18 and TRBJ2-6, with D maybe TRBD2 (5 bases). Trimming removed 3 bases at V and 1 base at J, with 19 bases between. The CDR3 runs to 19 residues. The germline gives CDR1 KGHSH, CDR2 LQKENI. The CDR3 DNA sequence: TGTGCCAGCTCACCTCAGGAAACACGGGGTACTTCTGGGGCCAACGTCCTGACTTTC. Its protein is CASSPQETRGTSGANVLTF.

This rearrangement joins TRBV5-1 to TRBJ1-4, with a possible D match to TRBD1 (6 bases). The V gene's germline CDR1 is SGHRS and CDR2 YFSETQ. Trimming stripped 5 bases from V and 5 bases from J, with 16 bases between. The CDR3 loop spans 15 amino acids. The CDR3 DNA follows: TGCGCCAGCAGAGCACTGGACAGTAACAATGAAAAACTGTTTTTT. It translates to CASRALDSNNEKLFF. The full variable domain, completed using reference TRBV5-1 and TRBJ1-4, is KAGVTQTPRYLIKTRGQQVTLSCSPISGHRSVSWYQQTPGQGLQFLFEYFSETQRNKGNFPGRFSGRQFSNSRSEMNVSTLELGDSALYLCASRALDSNNEKLFFGSGTQLSVL.

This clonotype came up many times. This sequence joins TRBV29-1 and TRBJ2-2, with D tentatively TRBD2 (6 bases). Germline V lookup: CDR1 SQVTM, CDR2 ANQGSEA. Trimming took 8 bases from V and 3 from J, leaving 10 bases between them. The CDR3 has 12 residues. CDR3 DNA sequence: TGCAGCTTCTCGGGGGACACCGGGGAGCTGTTTTTT. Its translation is CSFSGDTGELFF.

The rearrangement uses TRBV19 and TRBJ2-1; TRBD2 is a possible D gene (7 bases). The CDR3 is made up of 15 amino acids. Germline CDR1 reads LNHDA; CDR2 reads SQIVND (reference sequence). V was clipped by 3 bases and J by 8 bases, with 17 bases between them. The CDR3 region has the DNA TGTGCCAGTAGTATTAAGGGGGAGGGCCGGTATGAGCAGTTCTTC. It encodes CASSIKGEGRYEQFF.

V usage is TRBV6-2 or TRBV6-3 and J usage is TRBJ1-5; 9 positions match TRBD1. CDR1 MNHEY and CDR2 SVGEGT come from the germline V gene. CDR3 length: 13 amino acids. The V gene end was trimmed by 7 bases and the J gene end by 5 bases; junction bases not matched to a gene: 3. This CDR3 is CASTTGGHQPQHF. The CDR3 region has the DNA TGTGCCAGCACCACAGGGGGCCATCAGCCCCAGCATTTT.

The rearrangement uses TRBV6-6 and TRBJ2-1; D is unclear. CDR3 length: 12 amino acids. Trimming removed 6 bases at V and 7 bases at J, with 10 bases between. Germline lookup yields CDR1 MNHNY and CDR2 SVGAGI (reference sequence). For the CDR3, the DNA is TGTGCCAGCAGCCGCAACAATAATGAGCAGTTCTTC. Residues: CASSRNNNEQFF.